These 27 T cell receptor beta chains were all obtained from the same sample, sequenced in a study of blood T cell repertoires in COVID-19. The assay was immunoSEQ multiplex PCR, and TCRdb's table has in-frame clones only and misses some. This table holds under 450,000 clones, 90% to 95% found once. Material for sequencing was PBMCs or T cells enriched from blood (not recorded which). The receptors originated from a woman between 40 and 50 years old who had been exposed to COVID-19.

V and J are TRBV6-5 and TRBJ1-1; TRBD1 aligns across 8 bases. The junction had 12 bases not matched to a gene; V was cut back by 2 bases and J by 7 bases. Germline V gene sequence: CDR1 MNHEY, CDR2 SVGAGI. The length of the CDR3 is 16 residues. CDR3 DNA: TGTGCCAGCAGTTACAGTCAGGGGGCCATGAATAATGAAGCTTTCTTT. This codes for CASSYSQGAMNNEAFF.

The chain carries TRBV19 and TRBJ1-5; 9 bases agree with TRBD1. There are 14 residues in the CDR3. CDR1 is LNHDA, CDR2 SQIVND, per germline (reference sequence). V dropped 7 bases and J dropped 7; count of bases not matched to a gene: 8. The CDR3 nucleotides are TGTGCCAGTACCTCGACAGGGGGAGGCCAGCCCCAGCATTTT. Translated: CASTSTGGGQPQHF.

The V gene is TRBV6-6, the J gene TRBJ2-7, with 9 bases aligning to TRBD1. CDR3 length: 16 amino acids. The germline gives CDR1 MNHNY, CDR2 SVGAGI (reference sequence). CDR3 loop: CASIRLAGTGLGLAVV. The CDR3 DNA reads TGTGCCAGCATTCGATTGGCTGGGACAGGGCTCGGGCTAGCGGTGGTC.

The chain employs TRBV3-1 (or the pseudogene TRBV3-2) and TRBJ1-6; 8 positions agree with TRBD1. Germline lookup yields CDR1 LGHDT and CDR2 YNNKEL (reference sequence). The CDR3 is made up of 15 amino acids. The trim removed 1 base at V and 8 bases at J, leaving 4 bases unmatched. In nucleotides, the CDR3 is TGTGCCAGCAGCCAAGGACAGGGGATAGATTCACCCCTCCACTTT. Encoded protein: CASSQGQGIDSPLHF.

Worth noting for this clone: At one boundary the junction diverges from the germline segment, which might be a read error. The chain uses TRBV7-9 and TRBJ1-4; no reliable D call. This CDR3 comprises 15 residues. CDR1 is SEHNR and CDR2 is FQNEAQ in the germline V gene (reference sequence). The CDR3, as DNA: TGTGCCAGTAGCTTAGTGAATGGCCAAAATGAAAAACTGTTTTTT. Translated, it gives CASSLVNGQNEKLFF.

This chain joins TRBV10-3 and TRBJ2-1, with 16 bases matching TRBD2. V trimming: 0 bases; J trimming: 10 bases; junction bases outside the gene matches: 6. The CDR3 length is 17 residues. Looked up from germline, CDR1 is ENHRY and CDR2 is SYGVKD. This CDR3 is CAISESGTSGGALEQFF. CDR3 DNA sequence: TGTGCCATCAGTGAGTCGGGGACTAGCGGGGGGGCCTTGGAGCAGTTCTTC.

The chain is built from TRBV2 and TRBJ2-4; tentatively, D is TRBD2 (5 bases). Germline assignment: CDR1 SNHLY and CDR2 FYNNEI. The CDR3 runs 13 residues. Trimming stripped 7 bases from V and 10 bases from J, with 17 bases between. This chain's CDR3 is CASTTLREAIQYF. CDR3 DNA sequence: TGTGCCAGCACTACACTCCGGGAAGCAATTCAGTACTTC.

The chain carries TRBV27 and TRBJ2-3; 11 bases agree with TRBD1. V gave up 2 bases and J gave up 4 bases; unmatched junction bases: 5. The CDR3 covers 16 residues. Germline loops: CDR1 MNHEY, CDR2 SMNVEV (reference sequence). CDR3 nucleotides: TGTGCCAGCAGTTTAGTCCCGGGACAGGGGGCAGATACGCAGTATTTT. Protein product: CASSLVPGQGADTQYF.

CDR3 in DNA: TGTGCCAGCAGCCTAGAGTCGTCTGGAAACACCATATATTTT. It specifies CASSLESSGNTIYF. The J gene is TRBJ1-3, the V gene TRBV5-5; D not certain. The CDR3 has 14 residues. V lost 4 bases, J lost 1 base, and 9 bases lay in between. Germline CDR1 and CDR2: SGHKS and YYEKEE (reference sequence).

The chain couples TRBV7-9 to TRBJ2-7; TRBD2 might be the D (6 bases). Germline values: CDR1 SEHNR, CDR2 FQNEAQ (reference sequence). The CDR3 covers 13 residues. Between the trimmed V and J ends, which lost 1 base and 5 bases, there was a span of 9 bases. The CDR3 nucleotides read TGTGCCAGCAGCTTAGGAGGACTAAACGAGCAGTACTTC. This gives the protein CASSLGGLNEQYF.

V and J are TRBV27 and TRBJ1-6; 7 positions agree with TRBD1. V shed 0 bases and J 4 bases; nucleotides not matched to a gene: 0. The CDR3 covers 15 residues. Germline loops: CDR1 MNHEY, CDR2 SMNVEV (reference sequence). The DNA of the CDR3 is TGTGCCAGCAGTTTATCGGGACAGTATAATTCACCCCTCCACTTT. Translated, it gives CASSLSGQYNSPLHF.

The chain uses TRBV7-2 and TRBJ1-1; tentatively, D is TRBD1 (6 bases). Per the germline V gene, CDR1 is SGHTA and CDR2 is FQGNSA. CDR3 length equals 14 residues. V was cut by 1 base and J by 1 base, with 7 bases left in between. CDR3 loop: CASSLGQANTEAFF. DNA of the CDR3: TGTGCCAGCAGCTTAGGACAGGCGAACACTGAAGCTTTCTTT. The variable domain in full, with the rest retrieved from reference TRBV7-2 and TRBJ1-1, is GAGVSQSPSNKVTEKGKDVELRCDPISGHTALYWYRQSLGQGLEFLIYFQGNSAPDKSGLPSDRFSAERTGGSVSTLTIQRTQQEDSAVYLCASSLGQANTEAFFGQGTRLTVV.

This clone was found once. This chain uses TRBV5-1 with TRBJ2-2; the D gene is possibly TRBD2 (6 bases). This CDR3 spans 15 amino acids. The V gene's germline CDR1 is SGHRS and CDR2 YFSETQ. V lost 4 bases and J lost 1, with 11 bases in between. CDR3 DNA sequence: TGCGCCAGCAGCCGGAGGGCAGGGAACACCGGGGAGCTGTTTTTT. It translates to CASSRRAGNTGELFF.

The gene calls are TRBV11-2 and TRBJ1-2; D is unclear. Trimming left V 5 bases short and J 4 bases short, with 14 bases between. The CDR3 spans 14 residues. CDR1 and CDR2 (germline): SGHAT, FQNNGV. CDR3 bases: TGTGCCAGCAGCCCCGGACTAACTAGCTATGGCTACACCTTC. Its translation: CASSPGLTSYGYTF.

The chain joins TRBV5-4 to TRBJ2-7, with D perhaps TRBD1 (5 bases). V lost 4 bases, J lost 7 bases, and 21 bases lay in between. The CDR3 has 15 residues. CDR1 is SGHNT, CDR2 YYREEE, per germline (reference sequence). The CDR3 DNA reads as TGTGCCAGCAGCCCTGACAGTAGACCGCCTAAGGAGCAGTACTTC. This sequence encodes CASSPDSRPPKEQYF.

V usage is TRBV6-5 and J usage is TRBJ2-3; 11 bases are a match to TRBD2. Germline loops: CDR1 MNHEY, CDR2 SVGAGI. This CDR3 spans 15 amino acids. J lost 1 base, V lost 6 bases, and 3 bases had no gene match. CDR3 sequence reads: CASRPLAGGTDTQYF. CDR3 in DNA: TGTGCCAGCAGACCACTAGCGGGGGGCACAGATACGCAGTATTTT.

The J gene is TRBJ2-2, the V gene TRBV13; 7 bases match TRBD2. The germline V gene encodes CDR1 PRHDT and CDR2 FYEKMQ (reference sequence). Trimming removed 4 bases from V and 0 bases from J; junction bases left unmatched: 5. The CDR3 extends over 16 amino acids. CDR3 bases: TGTGCCAGCAGCTCCTGGGGAGGGGCGAACACCGGGGAGCTGTTTTTT. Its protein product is CASSSWGGANTGELFF.

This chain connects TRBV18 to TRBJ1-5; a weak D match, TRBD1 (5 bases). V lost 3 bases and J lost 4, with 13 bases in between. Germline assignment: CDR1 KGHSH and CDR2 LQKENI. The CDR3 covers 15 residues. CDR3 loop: CASSPYGQGNQPQHF. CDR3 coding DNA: TGTGCCAGCTCACCGTATGGGCAGGGTAATCAGCCCCAGCATTTT.

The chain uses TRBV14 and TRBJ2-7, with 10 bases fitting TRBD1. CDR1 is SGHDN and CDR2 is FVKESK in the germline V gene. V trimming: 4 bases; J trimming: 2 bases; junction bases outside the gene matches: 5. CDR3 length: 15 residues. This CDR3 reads CASSLPGQGTYEQYF. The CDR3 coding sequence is TGTGCCAGCAGCCTACCGGGACAGGGGACCTACGAGCAGTACTTC.

CDR3 DNA sequence: TGTGCCAGTAGTTGGGGAGGGGAATCCTACAATGAGCAGTTCTTC. Translated: CASSWGGESYNEQFF. This chain connects TRBV19 to TRBJ2-1; 7 nucleotides match TRBD2. Trimming cost V 5 bases and J 1 base; bases outside gene matches: 5. This CDR3 region has 15 residues. Germline V CDR1 and CDR2: LNHDA, SQIVND (reference sequence). Using reference TRBV19 and TRBJ2-1 for the parts outside the CDR3, the full variable domain is DGGITQSPKYLFRKEGQNVTLSCEQNLNHDAMYWYRQDPGQGLRLIYYSQIVNDFQKGDIAEGYSVSREKKESFPLTVTSAQKNPTAFYLCASSWGGESYNEQFFGPGTRLTVL.

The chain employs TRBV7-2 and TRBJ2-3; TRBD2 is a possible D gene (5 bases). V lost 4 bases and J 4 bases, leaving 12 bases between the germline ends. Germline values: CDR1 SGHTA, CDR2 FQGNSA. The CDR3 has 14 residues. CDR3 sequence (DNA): TGTGCCAGCAGCTCAGGACTGCTCCCAGATACGCAGTATTTT. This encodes CASSSGLLPDTQYF.

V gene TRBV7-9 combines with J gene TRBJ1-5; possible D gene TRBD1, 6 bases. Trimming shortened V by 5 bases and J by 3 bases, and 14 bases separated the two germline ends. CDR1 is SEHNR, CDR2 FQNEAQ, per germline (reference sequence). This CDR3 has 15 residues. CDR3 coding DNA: TGTGCCAGCAGCCCAGCAGGGGTATACAATCAGCCCCAGCATTTT. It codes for CASSPAGVYNQPQHF.

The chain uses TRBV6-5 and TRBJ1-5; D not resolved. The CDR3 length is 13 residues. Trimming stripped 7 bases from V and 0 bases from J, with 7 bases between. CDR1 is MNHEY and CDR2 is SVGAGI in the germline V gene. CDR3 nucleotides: TGTGCCAGCATACGAGGTAGCAATCAGCCCCAGCATTTT. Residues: CASIRGSNQPQHF.

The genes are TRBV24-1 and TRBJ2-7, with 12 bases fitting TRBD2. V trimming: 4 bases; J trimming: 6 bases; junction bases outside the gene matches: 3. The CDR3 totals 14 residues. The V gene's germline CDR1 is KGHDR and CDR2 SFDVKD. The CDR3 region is CATSDLAGGGEQYF. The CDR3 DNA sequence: TGTGCCACCAGTGACCTAGCGGGAGGGGGCGAGCAGTACTTC.

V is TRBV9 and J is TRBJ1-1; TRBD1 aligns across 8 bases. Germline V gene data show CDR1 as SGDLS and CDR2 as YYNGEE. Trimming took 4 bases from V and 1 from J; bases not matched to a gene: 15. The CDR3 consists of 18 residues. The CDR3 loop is CASSPPQTGVWTNTEAFF. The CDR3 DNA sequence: TGTGCCAGCAGCCCTCCACAGACAGGGGTTTGGACGAACACTGAAGCTTTCTTT. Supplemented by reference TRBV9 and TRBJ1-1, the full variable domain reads DSGVTQTPKHLITATGQRVTLRCSPRSGDLSVYWYQQSLDQGLQFLIQYYNGEERAKGNILERFSAQQFPDLHSELNLSSLELGDSALYFCASSPPQTGVWTNTEAFFGQGTRLTVV.

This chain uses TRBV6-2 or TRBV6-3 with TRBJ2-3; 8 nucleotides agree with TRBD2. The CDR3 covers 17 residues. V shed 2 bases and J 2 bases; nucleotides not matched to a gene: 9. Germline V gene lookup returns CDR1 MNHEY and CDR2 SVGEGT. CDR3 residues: CASSYSRERGHTDTQYF. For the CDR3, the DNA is TGTGCCAGCAGTTACAGTCGGGAGCGGGGGCACACAGATACGCAGTATTTT.

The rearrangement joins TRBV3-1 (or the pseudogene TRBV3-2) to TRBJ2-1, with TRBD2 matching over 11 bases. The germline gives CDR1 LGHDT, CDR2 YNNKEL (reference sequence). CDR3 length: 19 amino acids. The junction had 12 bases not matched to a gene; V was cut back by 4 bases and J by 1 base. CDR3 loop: CASSRHSLAGVASYNEQFF. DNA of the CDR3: TGTGCCAGCAGCCGACATTCACTAGCGGGAGTAGCGTCCTACAATGAGCAGTTCTTC.